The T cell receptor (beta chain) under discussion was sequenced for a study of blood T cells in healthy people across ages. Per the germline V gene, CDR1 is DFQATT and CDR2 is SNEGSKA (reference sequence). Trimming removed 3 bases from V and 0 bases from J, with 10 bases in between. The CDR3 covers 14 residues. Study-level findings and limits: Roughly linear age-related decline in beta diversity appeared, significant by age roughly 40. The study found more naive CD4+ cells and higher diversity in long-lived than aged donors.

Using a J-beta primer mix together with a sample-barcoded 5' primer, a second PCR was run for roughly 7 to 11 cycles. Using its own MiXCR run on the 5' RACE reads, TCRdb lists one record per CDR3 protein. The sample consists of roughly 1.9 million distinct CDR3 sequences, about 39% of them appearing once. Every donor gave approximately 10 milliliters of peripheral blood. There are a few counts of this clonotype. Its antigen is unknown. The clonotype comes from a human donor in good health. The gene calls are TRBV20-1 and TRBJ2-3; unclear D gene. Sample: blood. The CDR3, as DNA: TGCAGTGCTAGTCGTACTACTAGCACAGATACGCAGTATTTT. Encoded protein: CSASRTTSTDTQYF.